Sequencing of this T cell receptor beta chain was carried out in a study of cytomegalovirus exposure and HLA in healthy donors. Whole-study results and caveats: A later analysis linked 15,000 to 20,000 TCR beta sequences to HLA alleles at 0.05 false discovery rate. The authors considered a cluster of highly shared sequence variants likely to be a sequencing artifact. Equally common other TCR beta chains were less clonally expanded than HLA-associated ones, a later analysis found.

PCR was performed using 60 Vbeta and 13 Jbeta primers. As processed by the authors: As a later analysis found, there were 70 million to 90 million unique TCR beta chains, of which roughly 11 million were shared. The method was immunoSEQ multiplex PCR; TCRdb's version includes in-frame clones alone and lacks a portion of them. V and J calls and clone size are given by that table; D and trimming were obtained from the DNA. The sample includes approximately 32,000 clones, 85% to 95% seen only once; the top ten take roughly 2.7%. The J segment lost 5 bases and the V segment lost 7 bases, leaving 6 bases of the junction unmatched. In germline, CDR1 is SQVTM, CDR2 ANQGSEA. The CDR3 has 13 residues. For this clone: Its target is not known.

The source material was PBMCs. The TCR originated in a woman aged 18 to 35 in good health and CMV-seronegative. The chain has TRBV29-1 and TRBJ1-5; 9 bases are shared with TRBD1. The CDR3 DNA reads TGCAGCGCCGGGACAGGGCCCGATCAGCCCCAGCATTTT. It translates to CSAGTGPDQPQHF.